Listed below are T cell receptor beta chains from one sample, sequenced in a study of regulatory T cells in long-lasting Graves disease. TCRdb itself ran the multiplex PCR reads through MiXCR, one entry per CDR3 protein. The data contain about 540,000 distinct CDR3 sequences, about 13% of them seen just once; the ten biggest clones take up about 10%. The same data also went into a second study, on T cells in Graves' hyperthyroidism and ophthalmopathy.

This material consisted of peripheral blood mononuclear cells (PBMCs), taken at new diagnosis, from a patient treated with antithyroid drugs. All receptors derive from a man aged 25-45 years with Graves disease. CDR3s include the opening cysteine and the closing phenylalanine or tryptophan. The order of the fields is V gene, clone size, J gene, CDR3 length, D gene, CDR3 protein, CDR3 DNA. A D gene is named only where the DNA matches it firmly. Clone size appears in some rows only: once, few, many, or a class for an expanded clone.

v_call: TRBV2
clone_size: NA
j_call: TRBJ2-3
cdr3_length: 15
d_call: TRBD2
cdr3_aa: CASSDTSGVSDTQYF
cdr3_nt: TGTGCCAGCAGTGACACTAGCGGGGTATCAGATACGCAGTATTTT

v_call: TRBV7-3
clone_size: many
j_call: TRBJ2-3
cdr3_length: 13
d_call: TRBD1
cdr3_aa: CASSSGTADTQYF
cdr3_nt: TGTGCCAGCAGCTCCGGGACAGCTGATACGCAGTATTTT

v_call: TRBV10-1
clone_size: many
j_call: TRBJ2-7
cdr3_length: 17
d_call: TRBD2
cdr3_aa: CANRKQLWSGKPYEQYF
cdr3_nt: TGCGCCAACCGAAAGCAACTATGGAGCGGGAAACCCTACGAGCAGTACTTC

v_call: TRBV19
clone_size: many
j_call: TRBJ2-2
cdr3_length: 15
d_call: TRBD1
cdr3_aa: CASSSFDRGTGELFF
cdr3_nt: TGTGCCAGTAGTTCCTTCGACAGGGGCACCGGGGAGCTGTTTTTT

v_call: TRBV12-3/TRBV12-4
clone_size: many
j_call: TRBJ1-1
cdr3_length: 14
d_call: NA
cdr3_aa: CASSRGLLNTEAFF
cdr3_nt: TGTGCCAGCAGTCGGGGACTGCTGAACACTGAAGCTTTCTTT

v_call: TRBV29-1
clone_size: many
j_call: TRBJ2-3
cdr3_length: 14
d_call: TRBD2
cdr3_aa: CSVEWAGGTDTQYF
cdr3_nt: TGCAGCGTCGAGTGGGCGGGAGGAACAGATACGCAGTATTTT

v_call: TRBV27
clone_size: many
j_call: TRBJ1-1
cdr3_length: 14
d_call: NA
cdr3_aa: CASAPQGQGLEAFF
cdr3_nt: TGTGCCAGCGCCCCCCAGGGCCAGGGACTTGAAGCTTTCTTT

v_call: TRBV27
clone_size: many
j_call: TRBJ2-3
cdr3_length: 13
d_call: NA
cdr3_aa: CASSPRTVDTQYF
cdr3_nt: TGTGCCAGCAGTCCGAGGACCGTAGATACGCAGTATTTT

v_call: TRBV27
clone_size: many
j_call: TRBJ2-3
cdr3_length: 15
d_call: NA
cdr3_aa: CASSPGWPPTDTQYF
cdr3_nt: TGTGCCAGCAGTCCCGGTTGGCCCCCCACAGATACGCAGTATTTT

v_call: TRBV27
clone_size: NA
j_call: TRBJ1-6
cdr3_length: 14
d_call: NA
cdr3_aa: CASSLFSYNSPLHF
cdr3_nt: TGTGCCAGCAGTTTATTCTCCTATAATTCACCCCTCCACTTT

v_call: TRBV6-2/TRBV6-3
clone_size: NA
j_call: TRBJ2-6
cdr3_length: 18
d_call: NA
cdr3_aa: CASSLPAGYDAGANVLTF
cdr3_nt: TGTGCCAGCAGCCTCCCCGCGGGATATGACGCTGGGGCCAACGTCCTGACTTTC

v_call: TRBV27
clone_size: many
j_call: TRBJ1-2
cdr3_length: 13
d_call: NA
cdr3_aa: CASSLRALDGYTF
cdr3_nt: TGTGCCAGCAGTTTACGGGCCCTCGATGGCTACACCTTC

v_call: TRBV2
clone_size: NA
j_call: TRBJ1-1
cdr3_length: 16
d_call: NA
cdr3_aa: CASSEYSGQRNTEAFF
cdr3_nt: TGTGCCAGCAGTGAATATTCTGGACAGAGGAACACTGAAGCTTTCTTT

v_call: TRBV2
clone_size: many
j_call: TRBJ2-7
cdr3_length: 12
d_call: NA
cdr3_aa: CASTEGFYEQYF
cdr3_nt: TGTGCCAGCACCGAGGGATTCTACGAGCAGTACTTC

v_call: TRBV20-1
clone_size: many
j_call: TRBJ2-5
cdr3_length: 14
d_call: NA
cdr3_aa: CSASKPTGQETQYF
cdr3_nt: TGCAGTGCTAGTAAGCCAACGGGCCAAGAGACCCAGTACTTC

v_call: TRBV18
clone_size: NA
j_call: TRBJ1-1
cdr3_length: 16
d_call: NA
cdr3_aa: CASSPYLDPTAIEAFF
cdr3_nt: TGTGCCAGCTCACCATATCTGGACCCGACGGCGATAGAAGCTTTCTTT

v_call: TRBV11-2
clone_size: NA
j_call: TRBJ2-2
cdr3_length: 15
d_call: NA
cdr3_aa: CASSLGLLNTGEPFF
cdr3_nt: TGTGCCAGCAGTCTGGGACTCCTGAACACCGGGGAGCCGTTTTTT

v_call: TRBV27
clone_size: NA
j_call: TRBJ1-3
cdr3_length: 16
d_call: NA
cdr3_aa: CASSLRGGGKQGTIYF
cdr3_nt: TGTGCCAGCAGTTTACGGGGCGGGGGAAAACAGGGTACCATATATTTT

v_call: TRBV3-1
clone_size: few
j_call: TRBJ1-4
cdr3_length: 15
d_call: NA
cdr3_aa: CASSPREATNEKLFF
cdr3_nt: TGTGCCAGCAGCCCCCGGGAAGCAACTAATGAAAAACTGTTTTTT

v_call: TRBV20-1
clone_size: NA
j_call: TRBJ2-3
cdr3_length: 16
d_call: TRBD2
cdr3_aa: CSARDQRAGLRGTQYF
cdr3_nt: TGCAGTGCTAGAGATCAGAGAGCGGGGCTTCGGGGCACGCAGTATTTT

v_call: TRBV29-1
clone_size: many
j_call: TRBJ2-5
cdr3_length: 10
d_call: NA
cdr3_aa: CSVGGETQYF
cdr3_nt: TGCAGCGTTGGTGGGGAGACCCAGTACTTC

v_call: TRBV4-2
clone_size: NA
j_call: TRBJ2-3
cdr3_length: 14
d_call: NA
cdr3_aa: CASSPTPHMDTQYF
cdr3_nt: TGTGCCAGCAGCCCGACCCCGCACATGGATACGCAGTATTTT

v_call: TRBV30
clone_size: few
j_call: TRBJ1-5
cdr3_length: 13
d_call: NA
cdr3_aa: CAWNSNSNQPQHF
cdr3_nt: TGTGCCTGGAACAGTAATTCCAATCAGCCCCAGCATTTT

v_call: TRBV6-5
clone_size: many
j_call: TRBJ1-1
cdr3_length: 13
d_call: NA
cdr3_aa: CASSYRRLSEAFF
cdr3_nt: TGTGCCAGCAGTTACCGGCGGCTCTCGGAAGCTTTCTTT

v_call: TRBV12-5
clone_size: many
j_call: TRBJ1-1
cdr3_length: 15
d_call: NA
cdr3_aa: CASGLVLRFSTEAFF
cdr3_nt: TGTGCTAGTGGTTTGGTACTGAGGTTCTCCACTGAAGCTTTCTTT